This T cell receptor (beta chain) appears in the sequencing data of a study of T cell changes during pregnancy in multiple sclerosis. The table came from immunoSEQ multiplex PCR; TCRdb's copy has only in-frame clones and leaves some out. The data contain over 50,000 clones, 85% to 90% of them singletons. Germline-derived CDR1 and CDR2 are SGHRS and YFSETQ. This CDR3 comprises 14 residues. V lost 0 bases to trimming and J lost 0 bases, with 7 bases between them. The receptor's source is a human donor whose cells served as feeder cells for cultures in a pregnancy study. J is TRBJ2-7 and V is TRBV5-1; D possibly corresponds to TRBD2 (5 bases). Input material: peripheral blood from another person, used as feeder cells. The DNA for the CDR3 is TGCGCCAGCAGCTTGGGTAGCGACTCCTACGAGCAGTACTTC. This gives the protein CASSLGSDSYEQYF. Complete variable domain (other parts from reference TRBV5-1 and TRBJ2-7): KAGVTQTPRYLIKTRGQQVTLSCSPISGHRSVSWYQQTPGQGLQFLFEYFSETQRNKGNFPGRFSGRQFSNSRSEMNVSTLELGDSALYLCASSLGSDSYEQYFGPGTRLTVT.